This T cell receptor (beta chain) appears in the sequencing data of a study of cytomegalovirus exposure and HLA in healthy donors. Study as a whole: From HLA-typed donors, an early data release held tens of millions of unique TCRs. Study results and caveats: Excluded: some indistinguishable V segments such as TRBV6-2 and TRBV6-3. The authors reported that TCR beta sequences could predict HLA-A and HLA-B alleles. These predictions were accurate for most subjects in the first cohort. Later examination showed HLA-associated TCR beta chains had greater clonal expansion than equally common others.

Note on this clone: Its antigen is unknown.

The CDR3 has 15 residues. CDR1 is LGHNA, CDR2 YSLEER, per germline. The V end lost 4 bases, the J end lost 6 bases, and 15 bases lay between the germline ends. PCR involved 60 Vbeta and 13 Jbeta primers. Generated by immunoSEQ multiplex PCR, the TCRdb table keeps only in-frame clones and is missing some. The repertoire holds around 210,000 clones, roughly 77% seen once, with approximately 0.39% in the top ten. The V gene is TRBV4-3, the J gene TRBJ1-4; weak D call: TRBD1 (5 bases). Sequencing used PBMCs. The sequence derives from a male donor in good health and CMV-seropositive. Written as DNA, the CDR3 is TGCGCCAGCAGCCCCCGGAAGGGGCCAGATGAAAAACTGTTTTTT. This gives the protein CASSPRKGPDEKLFF.